The 9 T cell receptor beta chains listed next were all sequenced from one sample in a study of blood T cells in healthy people across ages. The use of a sample-barcoded 5' primer and a J-beta primer mix characterized a second PCR of about 7 to 12 cycles. TCRdb reanalysed the 5' RACE reads using MiXCR and keeps one entry per CDR3 protein. This table holds some 880,000 distinct CDR3 sequences, roughly 35% found once. The sample comprised blood. The receptors stem from a man aged 18 to 29 in good health.

V and J are TRBV20-1 and TRBJ2-3; 10 nucleotides agree with TRBD2. CDR3 length equals 14 residues. Per the germline V gene, CDR1 is DFQATT and CDR2 is SNEGSKA (reference sequence). The V segment lost 6 bases and the J segment 2 bases; nucleotides outside the gene matches: 5. The CDR3 reads CSAIAGGNTDTQYF. CDR3 DNA: TGCAGTGCCATAGCGGGGGGAAACACAGATACGCAGTATTTT.

Points on this clonotype: One end of the junction varies from germline; a read error may be responsible. This chain links TRBV10-3 with TRBJ2-3; possibly TRBD1 or TRBD2 for D (7 bases each). The CDR3 covers 15 residues. Germline CDR1 is ENHRY and CDR2 is SYGVKD. As DNA, the CDR3 is TGTACCATCCGGGACGTGGGGGGGACAGCATATACGCAGTATTTT. The encoded protein is CTIRDVGGTAYTQYF.

This clonotype was counted a few times. The chain combines TRBV7-2 with TRBJ2-1; 8 bases fit TRBD2. This CDR3 is built from 13 residues. CDR1 SGHTA and CDR2 FQGNSA come from the germline V gene. V shed 8 bases and J 7 bases; nucleotides not matched to a gene: 7. The DNA for the CDR3 is TGTGCCAGCGTCTGGCGGGGGGATAATGAGCAGTTCTTC. Translation: CASVWRGDNEQFF.

This clonotype was recorded many times. This chain uses TRBV25-1 with TRBJ1-2, with TRBD1 as a possible D gene (5 bases). CDR1 and CDR2 from the germline V gene are MGHDK and SYGVNS. The CDR3 totals 15 residues. Trimming shortened V by 5 bases and J by 4 bases, and 17 bases separated the two germline ends. This CDR3 reads CASSWSGQGGYGYTF. In nucleotides, the CDR3 is TGTGCCAGCAGTTGGAGCGGCCAGGGCGGCTATGGCTACACCTTC.

To note about this clonotype: The germline gene is not matched at one end of the junction; a read error may be the cause. The genes are TRBV24-1 and TRBJ1-2; a weak D match, TRBD1 (5 bases). The CDR3 has 13 amino acids. Germline loops: CDR1 KGHDR, CDR2 SFDVKD. CDR3: CPTSDPDSYGYTF. In nucleotides, the CDR3 is TGTCCCACCAGTGATCCCGACAGCTATGGCTACACCTTC.

This clonotype turned up a few times. The J gene is TRBJ2-1, the V gene TRBV2; 7 bases line up with TRBD2. This CDR3 is built from 15 residues. Trimming cost V 5 bases and J 2 bases; bases outside gene matches: 6. CDR1 is SNHLY and CDR2 is FYNNEI in the germline V gene. This CDR3 is CASSSGGGAYNEQFF. In nucleotides, the CDR3 is TGTGCCAGCAGTTCGGGCGGGGGAGCCTACAATGAGCAGTTCTTC.

The genes are TRBV9 and TRBJ2-1; the D gene is possibly TRBD2 (5 bases). The germline gives CDR1 SGDLS, CDR2 YYNGEE. There are 13 residues in the CDR3. The V end was cut by 2 bases, the J end by 13 bases, with 16 bases between. DNA for the CDR3: TGTGCCAGCAGCGTCGGTAGCGAAGAGACCCAGTTCTTC. Its translation is CASSVGSEETQFF.

This clonotype has only a few counts. The V and J genes are TRBV6-1 and TRBJ2-1; 9 bases agree with TRBD1. CDR1 and CDR2 from the germline V gene are MNHNS and SASEGT. Germline trimming cut 5 bases from V and 7 bases from J; bases unmatched to any gene: 12. The CDR3 runs 16 residues. CDR3 sequence (DNA): TGTGCCAGCAGTATACGGACAGGGGCCACCCCAAATGAGCAGTTCTTC. Its translation: CASSIRTGATPNEQFF.

This clonotype was seen many times. The chain joins TRBV20-1 to TRBJ2-1; D perhaps matches TRBD1 (5 bases). Germline-derived CDR1 and CDR2 are DFQATT and SNEGSKA (reference sequence). There are 14 residues in the CDR3. Trimming removed 0 bases at V and 11 bases at J, with 17 bases between. Here the CDR3 reads CSARDQGVGMKQFF. The CDR3 nucleotides read TGCAGTGCTAGAGATCAAGGGGTCGGTATGAAGCAGTTCTTC.